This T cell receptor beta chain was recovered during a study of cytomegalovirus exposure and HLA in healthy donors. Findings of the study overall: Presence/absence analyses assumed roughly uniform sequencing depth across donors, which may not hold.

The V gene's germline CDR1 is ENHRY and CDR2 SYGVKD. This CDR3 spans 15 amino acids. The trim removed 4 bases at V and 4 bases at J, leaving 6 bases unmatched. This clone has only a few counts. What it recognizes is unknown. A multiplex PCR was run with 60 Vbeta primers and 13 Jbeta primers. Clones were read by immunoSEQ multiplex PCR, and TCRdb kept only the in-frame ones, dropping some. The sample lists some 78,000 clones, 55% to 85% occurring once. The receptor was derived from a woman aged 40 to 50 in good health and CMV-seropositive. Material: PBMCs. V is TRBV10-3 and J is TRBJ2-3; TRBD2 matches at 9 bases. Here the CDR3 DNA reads TGTGCCATCAGTGTGGGCGGGGGGGCCTCAGATACGCAGTATTTT. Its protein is CAISVGGGASDTQYF.